These 9 T cell receptor beta chains came from one sample sequenced in a study of T cells in Graves' hyperthyroidism and ophthalmopathy. RNA transcripts gave rise to amplified TCR beta CDR3 regions. Initially, a first-round RT-PCR of the TCR CDR3 employed the HTBI primer set. Via MiXCR, TCRdb re-called the multiplex PCR reads, giving one row per CDR3 protein. The sample has some 500,000 distinct CDR3 sequences, 13% to 15% seen once. Sequencing was carried out using blood. The origin of the receptors is a woman younger than 35 with Graves' hyperthyroidism.

This clonotype was counted only a few times. This may be a read error: a much more frequent sequence differs by one nucleotide. Here the CDR3 DNA reads TGTGCCAGCAGCGGCAGTGGAAACACCATATATTTT. This encodes CASSGSGNTIYF. V and J are TRBV9 and TRBJ1-3; D uncertain. Trimming stripped 3 bases from V and 3 bases from J, with 4 bases between. This CDR3 is 12 amino acids long. Germline assignment: CDR1 SGDLS and CDR2 YYNGEE.

This clonotype was counted many times. The gene calls are TRBV29-1 and TRBJ2-2; 8 positions match TRBD2. The germline gives CDR1 SQVTM, CDR2 ANQGSEA. The CDR3 has 12 residues. CDR3 sequence (DNA): TGCAGTGCGACGGGAGGGACCGGGGAGCTGTTTTTT. As protein: CSATGGTGELFF.

This clonotype was seen many times. This chain connects TRBV27 to TRBJ2-1; TRBD2 aligns across 8 bases. CDR1 is MNHEY and CDR2 is SMNVEV in the germline V gene (reference sequence). This CDR3 region has 16 residues. V dropped 1 base and J dropped 6; count of bases not matched to a gene: 8. In DNA form, the CDR3 reads TGTGCCAGCAGTTTATATCCGGGAGGGGTCGGCAATGAGCAGTTCTTC. Translation: CASSLYPGGVGNEQFF.

The genes are TRBV28 and TRBJ2-1; D is possibly TRBD2 (5 bases). This CDR3 spans 18 amino acids. With 3 bases removed from V and 8 bases from J, the gap between germline ends came to 26 bases. Germline values: CDR1 MDHEN, CDR2 SYDVKM. The CDR3 spells CASSFPPSGVEGEDEQFF. The CDR3 nucleotides read TGTGCCAGCAGTTTTCCCCCCTCTGGGGTTGAGGGAGAGGATGAGCAGTTCTTC.

This clonotype was detected many times. V usage is TRBV7-3 and J usage is TRBJ2-5, with a weak D call TRBD2 (7 bases). The germline V and J ends were trimmed by 3 bases and 0 bases, with 14 bases remaining between them. Germline CDR1 reads SGHTA; CDR2 reads FQGTGA. CDR3 length: 16 residues. Written as DNA, the CDR3 is TGTGCCAGCAGCTTCTGGAGGGGGGGTGACCAAGAGACCCAGTACTTC. This gives the protein CASSFWRGGDQETQYF. Using reference TRBV7-3 and TRBJ2-5 for the parts outside the CDR3, the full variable domain is GAGVSQTPSNKVTEKGKYVELRCDPISGHTALYWYRQSLGQGPEFLIYFQGTGAADDSGLPNDRFFAVRPEGSVSTLKIQRTERGDSAVYLCASSFWRGGDQETQYFGPGTRLLVL.

This clonotype has more than one count but fewer than ten. V is TRBV9 and J is TRBJ2-3; D is possibly TRBD1 (6 bases). With 0 bases removed from V and 4 bases from J, the gap between germline ends came to 12 bases. In germline, CDR1 is SGDLS, CDR2 YYNGEE. The CDR3 extends over 15 amino acids. The CDR3 nucleotides read TGTGCCAGCAGCGTAGGAGGGGGTAGGGCAGATACGCAGTATTTT. This gives the protein CASSVGGGRADTQYF.

The table lists this clonotype with many counts. The V and J genes are TRBV19 and TRBJ1-2, with D maybe TRBD1 (5 bases). CDR3 length: 13 residues. The ends were cut back, 3 bases at V and 2 bases at J, with 7 bases in the middle. Per the germline V gene, CDR1 is LNHDA and CDR2 is SQIVND (reference sequence). The CDR3 is CASSIPGNYGYTF. The CDR3 nucleotides are TGTGCCAGTAGTATCCCAGGGAACTATGGCTACACCTTC.

This clonotype was seen only a few times. The chain is built from TRBV4-1 and TRBJ2-1, with D perhaps TRBD1 or TRBD2 (5 bases each). V lost 0 bases and J lost 0, with 9 bases in between. Germline CDR1 MGHRA, CDR2 YSYEKL. The CDR3 runs 16 residues. The CDR3 is CASSQDEGTSYNEQFF. The CDR3 nucleotides read TGCGCCAGCAGCCAAGATGAAGGGACCTCCTACAATGAGCAGTTCTTC.

This clonotype was picked up many times. This sequence joins TRBV24-1 and TRBJ1-2; D remains ambiguous. The CDR3 consists of 14 residues. Germline lookup yields CDR1 KGHDR and CDR2 SFDVKD. The ends were cut back, 3 bases at V and 4 bases at J, with 11 bases in the middle. Here the CDR3 reads CATSDTHRTYGYTF. The CDR3 nucleotides are TGTGCCACCAGTGATACACATCGAACCTATGGCTACACCTTC.